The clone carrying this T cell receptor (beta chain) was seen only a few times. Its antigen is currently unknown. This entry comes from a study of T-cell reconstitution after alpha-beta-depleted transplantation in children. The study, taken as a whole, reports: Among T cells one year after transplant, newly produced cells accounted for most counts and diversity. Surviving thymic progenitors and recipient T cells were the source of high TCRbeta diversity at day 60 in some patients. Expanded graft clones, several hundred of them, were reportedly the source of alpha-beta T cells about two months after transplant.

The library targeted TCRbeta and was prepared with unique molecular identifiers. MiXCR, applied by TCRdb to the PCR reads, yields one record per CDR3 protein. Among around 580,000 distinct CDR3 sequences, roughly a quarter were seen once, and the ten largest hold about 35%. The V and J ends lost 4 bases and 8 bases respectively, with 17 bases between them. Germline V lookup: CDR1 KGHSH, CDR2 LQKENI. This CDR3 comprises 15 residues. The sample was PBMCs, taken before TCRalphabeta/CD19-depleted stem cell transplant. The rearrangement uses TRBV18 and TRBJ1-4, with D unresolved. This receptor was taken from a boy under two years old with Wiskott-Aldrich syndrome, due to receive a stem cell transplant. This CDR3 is CASSQAVRSGEKLFF. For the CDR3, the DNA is TGTGCCAGCTCACAAGCCGTTCGCAGTGGGGAAAAACTGTTTTTT. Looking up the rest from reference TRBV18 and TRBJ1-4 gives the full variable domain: NAGVMQNPRHLVRRRGQEARLRCSPMKGHSHVYWYRQLPEEGLKFMVYLQKENIIDESGMPKERFSAEFPKEGPSILRIQQVVRGDSAAYFCASSQAVRSGEKLFFGSGTQLSVL.